This T cell receptor (beta chain) came from a study of Ad26.COV2.S vaccination and SARS-CoV-2 variants. About the research overall: A participant enrolled in the COV1001 Ad26.COV2.S trial arm provided the sample. Ad26.COV2.S, an intramuscular injection, was given once or twice 56 days apart. Study findings and constraints: The placebo group had lower spike-specific TCR breadth than the vaccine recipients did.

Stated treatment: roughly 18 received Ad26.COV2.S at low or high dose, single or two shots; roughly 5 received placebo; per-sample allocation not given. The study sampled participants on day 63 after the first vaccine or placebo injection. The CDR3 spans 15 residues. CDR1 LGHNA and CDR2 YNFKEQ come from the germline V gene. With 4 bases clipped from V and 6 bases from J, the junction kept 4 bases outside the gene matches. The data were produced by immunoSEQ multiplex PCR, yet TCRdb's version contains in-frame clones alone and is incomplete. The sample yields some 480,000 clones, roughly 89% seen once. As to this clone: Its target is unknown.

This receptor was identified in a person between 18 and 59 years old who received the Ad26.COV2.S COVID-19 vaccine or a placebo. The J gene is TRBJ2-2, the V gene TRBV4-2; 11 nucleotides match TRBD2. Specimen: peripheral blood, collected in a trial of Ad26.COV2.S vaccine versus placebo. Here the CDR3 DNA reads TGTGCCAGCAGCCCCATAGCGGGAGGGGCCGGGGAGCTGTTTTTT. Translated: CASSPIAGGAGELFF.